The text below deals with one TCR beta chain. Its antigen is currently unknown. This specimen comes from a study of cytomegalovirus exposure and HLA in healthy donors. Overall study findings and caveats: Investigators reported about 160 TCR beta chains as tied to cytomegalovirus.

Germline loops: CDR1 SGHNT, CDR2 YYREEE (reference sequence). With 3 bases removed from V and 9 bases from J, the gap between germline ends came to 19 bases. The CDR3 sequence is 15 residues long. In the PCR, 60 Vbeta and 13 Jbeta primers were used. Repertoires were generated with immunoSEQ multiplex PCR, while TCRdb's copy carries only in-frame clones and drops some. Of 200,000 or so clones listed, more than 70% are singletons. The sequenced sample consisted of PBMCs. This receptor was taken from a boy aged 5-17 years in good health and CMV-seronegative. V is TRBV5-4 and J is TRBJ2-1; possible D gene TRBD1, 6 bases. CDR3 nucleotides: TGTGCCAGCAGCTCCGGACAGAAGCCGGCGGGTGAGCAGTTCTTC. It specifies CASSSGQKPAGEQFF.